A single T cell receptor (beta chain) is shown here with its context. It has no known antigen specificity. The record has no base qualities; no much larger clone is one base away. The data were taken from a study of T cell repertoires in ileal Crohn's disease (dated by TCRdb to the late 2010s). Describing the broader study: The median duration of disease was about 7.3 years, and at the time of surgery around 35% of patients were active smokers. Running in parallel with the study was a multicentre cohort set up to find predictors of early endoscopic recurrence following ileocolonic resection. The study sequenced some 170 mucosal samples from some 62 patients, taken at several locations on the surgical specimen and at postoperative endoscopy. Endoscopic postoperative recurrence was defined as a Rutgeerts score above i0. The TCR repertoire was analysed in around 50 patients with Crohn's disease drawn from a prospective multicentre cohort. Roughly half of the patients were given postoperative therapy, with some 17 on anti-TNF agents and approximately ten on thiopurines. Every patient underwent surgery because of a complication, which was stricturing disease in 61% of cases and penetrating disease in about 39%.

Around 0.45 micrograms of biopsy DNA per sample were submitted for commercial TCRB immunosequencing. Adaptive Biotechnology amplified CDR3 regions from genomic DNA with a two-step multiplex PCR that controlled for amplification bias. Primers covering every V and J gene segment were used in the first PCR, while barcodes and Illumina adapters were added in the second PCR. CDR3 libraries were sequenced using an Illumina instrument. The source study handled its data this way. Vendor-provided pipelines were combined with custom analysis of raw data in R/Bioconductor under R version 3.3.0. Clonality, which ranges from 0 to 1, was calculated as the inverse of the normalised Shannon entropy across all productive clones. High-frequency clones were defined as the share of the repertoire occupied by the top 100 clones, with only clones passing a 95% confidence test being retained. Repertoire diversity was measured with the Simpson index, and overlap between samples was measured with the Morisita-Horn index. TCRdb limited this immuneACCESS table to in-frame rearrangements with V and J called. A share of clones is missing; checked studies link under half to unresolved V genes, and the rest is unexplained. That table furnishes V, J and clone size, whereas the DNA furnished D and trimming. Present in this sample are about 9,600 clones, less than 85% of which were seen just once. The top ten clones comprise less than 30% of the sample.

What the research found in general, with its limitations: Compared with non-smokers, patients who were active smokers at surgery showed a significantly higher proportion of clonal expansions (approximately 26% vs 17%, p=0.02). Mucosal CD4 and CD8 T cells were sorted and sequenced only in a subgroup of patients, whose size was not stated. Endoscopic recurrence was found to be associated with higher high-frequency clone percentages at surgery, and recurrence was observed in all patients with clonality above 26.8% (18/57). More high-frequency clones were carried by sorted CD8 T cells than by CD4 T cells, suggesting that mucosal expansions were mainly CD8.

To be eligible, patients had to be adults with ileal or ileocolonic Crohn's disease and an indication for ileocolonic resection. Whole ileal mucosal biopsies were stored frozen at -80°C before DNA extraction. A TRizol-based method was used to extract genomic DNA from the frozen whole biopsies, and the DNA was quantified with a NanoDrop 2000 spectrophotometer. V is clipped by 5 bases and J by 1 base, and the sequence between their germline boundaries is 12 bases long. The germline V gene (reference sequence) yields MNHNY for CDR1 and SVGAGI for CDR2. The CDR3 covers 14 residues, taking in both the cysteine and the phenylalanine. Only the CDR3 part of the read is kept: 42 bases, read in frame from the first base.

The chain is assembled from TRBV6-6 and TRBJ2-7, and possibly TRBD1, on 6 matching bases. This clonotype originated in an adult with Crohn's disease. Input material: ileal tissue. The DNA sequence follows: TGTGCCAGCAGTAAAAGGACAGTTTCCTACGAGCAGTACTTC. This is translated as CASSKRTVSYEQYF.